This T cell receptor (beta chain) was retrieved from a study of control samples from healthy donors and cancer patients (TCRdb year 2020). The CDR3 goes from the cysteine to the phenylalanine over 16 residues. Only CDR3 DNA remains: 48 bases, in frame from the first base. Via the germline V gene (reference sequence), CDR1 is MNHNY and CDR2 SVGAGI. V has 0 bases trimmed and J has 4 bases trimmed; junction bases matching no gene number 3. Libraries were prepared through the immunoSEQ multiplex PCR assay. In its TCRdb copy, this immuneACCESS table keeps in-frame sequences only and misses some clones. Where compared with another copy, unresolved V genes explain less than half of these, and the others have no known cause. This sample has 20,000 to 25,000 clones in its table, and roughly 91% of those were observed once. The ten largest account for roughly 8.8% of the sample. Comment on this clone: Its antigen is currently not known. No much larger clone is present one base from it, and per-base qualities are unavailable.

The sample taken for sequencing was PBMCs. This TCR was sampled from an older woman with head and neck cancer. In this chain, TRBV6-6 is recombined with TRBJ1-5; the central 10 bases match TRBD1. The bases are TGTGCCAGCAGTTACTCGACAGGGGGCCGGAATCAGCCCCAGCATTTT. Its product reads: CASSYSTGGRNQPQHF.